This entry describes one T cell receptor (beta chain). Its matching antigen is unknown. CDR3 size: 15 residues. Per germline, CDR1 SGHTA and CDR2 FQGNSA. V was trimmed by 5 bases and J by 8 bases, leaving 19 bases between them. The sample originates from a study of cytomegalovirus exposure and HLA in healthy donors. Sequenced by immunoSEQ multiplex PCR; TCRdb stores in-frame clones only, minus some. The sample has around 69,000 clones, nearly 96% seen once; the top ten hold more than 3.5%. Study-wide findings and caveats: Some TCR beta chains (more than 150 of them) were listed as cytomegalovirus-associated. Within the roughly 120 validation repertoires, first-cohort TCR clusters tended to co-occur, according to a later analysis. CMV antigen specificity was confirmed in vitro for three CMV-associated chains.

The donors were members of the roughly 120-subject validation cohort (separate from the roughly 700-subject first cohort). This TCR was sampled from a woman between 18 and 29 years old in good health and CMV-seropositive. The genes are TRBV7-2 and TRBJ2-1, with D perhaps matching TRBD2 (6 bases). The sequenced material came from PBMCs. CDR3 in amino acids: CASSLAGLRGDEQFF. The CDR3 DNA sequence: TGTGCCAGCAGCCTCGCGGGACTCCGTGGGGATGAGCAGTTCTTC.